These 20 T cell receptor beta chains were sequenced from one sample in a study of tumor and adjacent non-tumor tissue in lung cancer. The template was RNA from unsorted bulk tissue. Distant lung tissue was collected more than 3 cm away from the tumor edge. Three rounds of nested PCR, following a modified ARM-PCR protocol, produced the TCRbeta library. Each CDR3 protein gets one entry after TCRdb re-called the multiplex PCR reads with MiXCR. The table lists 90,000 to 100,000 distinct CDR3 sequences, 80% of them singletons, with roughly 29% in the top ten. Source material: distant non-tumor lung tissue. Receptors originate from a man aged 55 to 70 with small cell lung cancer.

The chain links TRBV29-1 to TRBJ1-2; a weak D match, TRBD1 (5 bases). CDR1 is SQVTM, CDR2 ANQGSEA, per germline. There are 12 residues in the CDR3. V dropped 6 bases and J dropped 4 bases, with 12 bases sitting between them. The CDR3 DNA reads as TGCAGCGTCGATGGGGACGGCTATGGCTACACCTTC. Its protein product is CSVDGDGYGYTF.

Concerning this clonotype: The CDR3 ends on some other residue instead of the conserved phenylalanine or tryptophan, so this is likely a read error. It is unclear where the CDR3 begins or ends on the DNA, so no DNA is shown, and the CDR3 is as TCRdb lists it. The V call is TRBV11-2, the J call TRBJ2-1; the table's D call, TRBD1, was not checked against the DNA. Germline lookup yields CDR1 SGHAT and CDR2 FQNNGV. Inclusive of both ends, the CDR3 amounts to 12 amino acids. This CDR3 is CTSSLVFPLMVL.

For this clonotype: This may come from a read error, since a much larger clone is one base off. The J gene is TRBJ2-6, the V gene TRBV6-4; D not resolved. V was shortened by 2 bases and J by 0 bases, with 5 bases between the two germline ends. Germline CDR1 reads MRHNA; CDR2 reads SNTAGT. This CDR3 region has 15 residues. CDR3 in amino acids: CASSDTDSGANVLTF. DNA of the CDR3: TGTGCCAGCAGTGACACAGACTCTGGGGCCAACGTCCTGACTTTC.

Concerning this clonotype itself: A junction end diverges from the germline sequence, so it may reflect a read error. The rearrangement links TRBV12-3 or TRBV12-4 to TRBJ2-3; possibly TRBD1 or TRBD2 for D (7 bases each). The CDR3 is 14 amino acids. CDR3 DNA sequence: TGTGCCAGCAGCGGCCCAGCGGGGACAGATACGCACTATTTT. Protein sequence: CASSGPAGTDTHYF.

With regard to this clonotype: It is likely a read error, because the conserved phenylalanine at the end of the CDR3 is missing. The rearrangement links TRBV4-1 to TRBJ2-2; D ambiguous. CDR1 and CDR2 from the germline V gene are MGHRA and YSYEKL. V was clipped by 4 bases and J by 3 bases, with 15 bases between them. This CDR3 region has 16 residues. Here the CDR3 DNA reads TGCGCCAGCAGCCCCCGATTGGGTACGCACACCGGGGAGCTGTTTATT. This translates into CASSPRLGTHTGELFI.

About this clonotype itself: Mismatch with germline at one junction end may stem from a read error. The genes are TRBV11-3 and TRBJ2-5; D possibly matches TRBD1 or TRBD2 (6 bases each). CDR1 is SGHNT and CDR2 is YENEEA in the germline V gene. CDR3 length: 13 residues. The CDR3 loop reads CTNSRGPQETQYF. The CDR3 DNA sequence: TGTACCAACAGCCGGGGGCCTCAAGAGACCCAGTACTTT.

The J gene is TRBJ2-2, the V gene TRBV12-3 or TRBV12-4, with 7 bases matching TRBD2. Trimming took 7 bases from V and 5 from J; bases not matched to a gene: 10. The CDR3 runs to 15 residues. The chain's CDR3 is CASNMGREKTGELFF. CDR3 coding DNA: TGTGCCAGCAATATGGGGAGGGAGAAGACCGGGGAGCTGTTTTTT.

On this clonotype: Here the CDR3 omits its conserved ending phenylalanine or tryptophan, so a read error is the likely source. Because the CDR3's place on the DNA is in doubt, the DNA is left out and the CDR3 is given as listed by TCRdb. The rearrangement links TRBV11-3 to TRBJ2-2; the table's TRBD2 call for D was not verified on the DNA. Inclusive of both ends, the CDR3 amounts to 16 amino acids. Germline V CDR1 and CDR2: SGHNT, YENEEA. CDR3: CASSLTAGVVTGEPFL.

This rearrangement joins TRBV27 to TRBJ2-1; 8 bases match TRBD2. V trimming: 2 bases; J trimming: 9 bases; junction bases outside the gene matches: 12. The germline gives CDR1 MNHEY, CDR2 SMNVEV (reference sequence). The CDR3 totals 16 residues. The CDR3 bases are TGTGCCAGCAGTTTAAGGATCGGGAGGGGGGGGCGTGAGCAGTTCTTC. The encoded protein is CASSLRIGRGGREQFF.

A note on this clonotype: Given a much more abundant clone one base away, this may be a read error. The V and J genes are TRBV20-1 and TRBJ2-1; 10 bases are a match to TRBD2. The CDR3 runs to 14 residues. Germline V gene lookup returns CDR1 DFQATT and CDR2 SNEGSKA (reference sequence). V shed 7 bases, J shed 4 bases, and the junction held 7 bases outside the gene matches. CDR3 amino acids: CSVPGLANYNEQFF. The CDR3 bases are TGCAGTGTCCCGGGACTAGCGAATTACAATGAGCAGTTCTTC.

A single count supports this clonotype. The chain couples TRBV20-1 to TRBJ2-1, with TRBD2 matching over 12 bases. The germline gives CDR1 DFQATT, CDR2 SNEGSKA (reference sequence). Trimming at V came to 5 bases and at J to 7 bases, leaving 9 bases not matched to a gene. The CDR3 totals 15 residues. Here the CDR3 reads CSALTSGSFSNEQFF. The CDR3 nucleotides read TGCAGTGCTCTGACTAGCGGGAGTTTTAGTAATGAGCAGTTCTTC.

Comment on this clonotype: One junction end disagrees with the germline gene, perhaps due to a read error. V usage is TRBV4-2 and J usage is TRBJ1-4; 7 nucleotides agree with TRBD1. The germline V gene has CDR1 LGHNA and CDR2 YNFKEQ. The CDR3 totals 14 residues. CDR3: CAGSQIQGMEKLFF. Written as DNA, the CDR3 is TGTGCCGGCAGCCAAATACAGGGGATGGAAAAACTGTTTTTT.

The rearrangement links TRBV10-3 to TRBJ2-7, with 12 nucleotides matching TRBD2. The CDR3 consists of 16 residues. Germline V lookup: CDR1 ENHRY, CDR2 SYGVKD. Trimming at V came to 3 bases and at J to 4 bases, leaving 7 bases not matched to a gene. CDR3 in amino acids: CAISDPRTSGTYEQYV. CDR3 nucleotide sequence: TGTGCCATCAGTGACCCGAGGACTAGCGGGACTTACGAGCAGTACGTC.

Comment on this clonotype: This could be a read error, since a much larger clone is one nucleotide away. The chain combines TRBV5-1 with TRBJ2-1, with D perhaps matching TRBD1 (5 bases). The V and J ends lost 4 bases and 8 bases respectively, with 16 bases between them. The CDR3 runs to 14 residues. The germline CDR1 and CDR2 sequences are SGHRS and YFSETQ. The CDR3, as DNA: TGCGCCAGCAGCAGGCCCCAGGGTACGGATGAGCAGTTCTTC. It specifies CASSRPQGTDEQFF. Supplemented by reference TRBV5-1 and TRBJ2-1, the full variable domain reads KAGVTQTPRYLIKTRGQQVTLSCSPISGHRSVSWYQQTPGQGLQFLFEYFSETQRNKGNFPGRFSGRQFSNSRSEMNVSTLELGDSALYLCASSRPQGTDEQFFGPGTRLTVL.

With regard to this clonotype: Since the CDR3 does not end with the conserved phenylalanine or tryptophan, this likely comes from a read error. CDR3 loop: CVSLRMGSYEQYS. In DNA, the CDR3 is TGTGTCAGCCTGCGAATGGGCTCCTACGAGCAGTACTCC. This rearrangement joins TRBV6-5 to TRBJ2-7, with D unclear. Germline V gene sequence: CDR1 MNHEY, CDR2 SVGAGI. The CDR3 runs to 13 residues.

Comment on this clonotype: No conserved phenylalanine or tryptophan is present at the end of the CDR3, so a read error is the likely explanation. The chain is built from TRBV5-5 and TRBJ2-2, with a possible D match to TRBD1 (6 bases). The germline V gene encodes CDR1 SGHKS and CDR2 YYEKEE (reference sequence). This CDR3 comprises 14 residues. The CDR3: CACSWGLHTGELFS. The DNA of the CDR3 is TGTGCCTGCAGCTGGGGGCTGCACACCGGGGAACTGTTTTCT.

For this clonotype: Just one base apart from a much larger clone, this may be a read error. The conserved phenylalanine or tryptophan normally closing the CDR3 is absent here, so this likely arose from a read error. CDR3 sequence reads: CAWSVSFASEAFL. Here the CDR3 DNA reads TGTGCCTGGAGTGTAAGTTTTGCCAGTGAAGCTTTCTTA. V is TRBV30 and J is TRBJ1-1, with no clear D. Germline V CDR1 and CDR2: GTSNPN, SVGIG (reference sequence). This CDR3 is built from 13 residues. The germline V and J ends were trimmed by 0 bases and 7 bases, with 12 bases remaining between them.

This chain joins TRBV5-5 and TRBJ2-1; 8 nucleotides align to TRBD2. The germline gives CDR1 SGHKS, CDR2 YYEKEE (reference sequence). The CDR3 length is 20 residues. The trim removed 5 bases at V and 7 bases at J, leaving 26 bases unmatched. CDR3 region: CASRPVTSGTLSSWENEQFF. Here the CDR3 DNA reads TGTGCCAGCAGGCCTGTTACTAGCGGAACCCTTTCGTCCTGGGAGAATGAGCAGTTCTTC.

Worth noting for this clonotype: Since the CDR3 does not end with the conserved phenylalanine or tryptophan, this likely comes from a read error. The gene calls are TRBV4-2 and TRBJ1-3; D remains ambiguous. Per the germline V gene, CDR1 is LGHNA and CDR2 is YNFKEQ. The CDR3 runs 14 residues. V lost 2 bases and J 4 bases, leaving 9 bases between the germline ends. CDR3 DNA: TGTGCCAGCAGCCAAAAATCCGGCGGAAACACCATATATATT. This encodes CASSQKSGGNTIYI.

Notes on this clonotype: One junction end disagrees with the germline gene, perhaps due to a read error. The gene calls are TRBV4-2 and TRBJ2-2, with D perhaps assigned TRBD1 or TRBD2 (5 bases each). The CDR3 is made up of 16 amino acids. Germline CDR1 reads LGHNA; CDR2 reads YNFKEQ. CDR3 in amino acids: CAISQDLRASTGELFF. The CDR3, as DNA: TGTGCCATCAGCCAAGATCTCAGGGCGAGCACCGGGGAACTGTTTTTT.